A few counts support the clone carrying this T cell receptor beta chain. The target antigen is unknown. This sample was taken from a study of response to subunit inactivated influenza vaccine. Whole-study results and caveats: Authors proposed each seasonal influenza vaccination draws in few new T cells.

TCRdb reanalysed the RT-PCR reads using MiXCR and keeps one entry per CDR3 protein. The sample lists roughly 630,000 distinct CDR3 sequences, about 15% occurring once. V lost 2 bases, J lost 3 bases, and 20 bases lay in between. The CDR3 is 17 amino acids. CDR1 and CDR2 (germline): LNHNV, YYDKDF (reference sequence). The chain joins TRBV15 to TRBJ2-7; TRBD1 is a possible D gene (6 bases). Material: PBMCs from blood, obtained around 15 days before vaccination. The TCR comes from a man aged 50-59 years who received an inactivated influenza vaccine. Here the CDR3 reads CATSRRSQGGLNYEQYF. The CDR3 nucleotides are TGTGCCACCAGCAGACGGTCACAGGGCGGTTTGAACTACGAGCAGTACTTC.